These 10 T cell receptor beta chains were all obtained from the same sample, sequenced in a study of regulatory T cells in long-lasting Graves disease. Arm-PCR with iRepertoire HTBI primers amplified the CDR3 regions for these TCR beta libraries. Each CDR3 protein is one row after TCRdb ran MiXCR on the multiplex PCR reads. The data contain about 450,000 distinct CDR3 sequences, about 16% of them seen just once; the ten biggest clones take up about 10%. Stated time point: newly diagnosed GD, antithyroid drugs for less than 3 months. RNA isolated from PBMCs was used to make the TCR library. The data also belong to a second study, concerning T cells in Graves' hyperthyroidism and ophthalmopathy.

This specimen consisted of peripheral blood mononuclear cells (PBMCs), obtained at new diagnosis, from a patient treated with antithyroid drugs. These TCRs come from a woman aged 25 to 39 with Graves disease.

As for this clonotype: It may be a read error: a sequence one base away is much more abundant. The gene calls are TRBV6-5 and TRBJ2-1, with 7 bases fitting TRBD1. Germline CDR1 is MNHEY and CDR2 is SVGAGI. The CDR3 sequence is 13 residues long. Losses at the gene ends were 2 bases for V and 10 bases for J; bases not matched to a gene: 5. The CDR3 loop reads CASSYGTEYEQFF. In DNA, the CDR3 is TGTGCCAGCAGTTACGGGACAGAATACGAGCAGTTCTTC.

This clonotype was counted many times. V gene TRBV5-1 combines with J gene TRBJ1-1; a weak D match, TRBD1 (6 bases). The V gene's germline CDR1 is SGHRS and CDR2 YFSETQ. The V gene lost 4 bases and the J gene lost 1 base, with 14 bases spanning the gap. CDR3 length: 15 residues. DNA for the CDR3: TGCGCCAGCAGCCCGGGGGCGGGGGGGAACACTGAAGCTTTCTTT. This translates into CASSPGAGGNTEAFF.

The chain has TRBV5-4 and TRBJ1-2, with 8 bases matching TRBD1. Germline CDR1 reads SGHNT; CDR2 reads YYREEE (reference sequence). With 3 bases clipped from V and 8 bases from J, the junction kept 12 bases outside the gene matches. There are 15 residues in the CDR3. The CDR3 is CASSSQGAHVPGYTF. The CDR3 nucleotides are TGTGCCAGCAGCTCGCAGGGGGCCCACGTCCCGGGCTACACCTTC.

This clonotype was seen a handful of times. The chain carries TRBV27 and TRBJ2-7, with 9 bases that match TRBD2. Germline V lookup: CDR1 MNHEY, CDR2 SMNVEV (reference sequence). The CDR3 runs to 15 residues. Germline trimming cut 2 bases from V and 2 bases from J; bases unmatched to any gene: 4. Here the CDR3 DNA reads TGTGCCAGCAGTTTAGGTGCTAGCGGGGCCTACGAGCAGTACTTC. It is translated as CASSLGASGAYEQYF.

This chain links TRBV20-1 with TRBJ1-2; D possibly corresponds to TRBD1 (5 bases). The CDR3 length is 14 residues. The germline gives CDR1 DFQATT, CDR2 SNEGSKA (reference sequence). The V gene lost 6 bases and the J gene lost 5 bases, with 19 bases spanning the gap. CDR3 sequence reads: CSAHPGALGYGYTF. The CDR3 coding sequence is TGCAGTGCCCACCCCGGGGCGTTGGGTTATGGCTACACCTTC.

The chain employs TRBV19 and TRBJ2-3, with 8 bases fitting TRBD2. The germline V gene has CDR1 LNHDA and CDR2 SQIVND (reference sequence). The trim removed 6 bases at V and 6 bases at J, leaving 17 bases unmatched. This CDR3 has 17 amino acids. The CDR3 sequence: CASSLGLAGTYPDTQYF. The DNA for the CDR3 is TGTGCCAGTAGCCTCGGACTAGCAGGGACTTACCCGGATACGCAGTATTTT.

This clonotype was counted only a few times. The chain joins TRBV28 to TRBJ1-5, with TRBD1 as a possible D gene (5 bases). Germline lookup yields CDR1 MDHEN and CDR2 SYDVKM. The CDR3 covers 9 residues. Trimming removed 11 bases at V and 8 bases at J, with 7 bases between. Here the CDR3 DNA reads TGTGCCGGGGGGGAGCCCCAGCATTTT. Protein sequence: CAGGEPQHF.

This clonotype has a handful of counts. The rearrangement links TRBV28 to TRBJ2-7, with D unresolved. The CDR3 is 12 amino acids. V was pared by 6 bases and J by 5 bases, with 11 bases between. CDR1 is MDHEN, CDR2 SYDVKM, per germline. In DNA form, the CDR3 reads TGTGCCAGCAGCTTAAAAAGGGACGAGCAGTACTTC. It is translated as CASSLKRDEQYF.

In its sample, this clonotype was seen many times. V gene TRBV20-1 combines with J gene TRBJ1-2, with 7 bases that match TRBD1. The V and J ends lost 0 bases and 3 bases, in that order; junction bases with no gene match: 10. Germline V CDR1 and CDR2: DFQATT, SNEGSKA (reference sequence). CDR3 length equals 16 residues. CDR3 bases: TGCAGTGCTAGAGAGGAAGGTCAGGGACAGTACTATGGCTACACCTTC. This encodes CSAREEGQGQYYGYTF.

The chain joins TRBV7-2 to TRBJ2-7, with D possibly being TRBD1 (6 bases). The CDR3 sequence is 15 residues long. Trimming stripped 6 bases from V and 3 bases from J, with 18 bases between. Germline loops: CDR1 SGHTA, CDR2 FQGNSA. The DNA for the CDR3 is TGTGCCAGCAGTCGAGACTGGGGGCGGATCTACGAGCAGTACTTC. Translating it yields CASSRDWGRIYEQYF.